The T cell receptor (beta chain) described here comes from a study of blood T cell repertoires in COVID-19. The overall study: PBMCs, B-cell-depleted T cells, or T cells were the source of the cDNA or gDNA that made up the material.

Germline CDR1 and CDR2: MNHEY and SVGAGI. After removal of 4 bases from V and 11 bases from J, the junction contained 2 bases not matched to a gene. The CDR3 has 11 residues. Repertoires were generated with immunoSEQ multiplex PCR, while TCRdb's copy carries only in-frame clones and drops some. The sample includes 240,000 or so clones, over 75% of them seen just once. This clone appeared a single time. This chain connects TRBV6-5 to TRBJ2-7; 10 positions agree with TRBD1. The receptor was derived from a woman in her 30s with acute or convalescent COVID-19. The sequenced sample consisted of peripheral blood. CDR3 amino acids: CASSWGQGKYF. The CDR3 nucleotides are TGTGCCAGCAGTTGGGGACAGGGGAAGTACTTC.